This TCR beta chain was found in a study of response to subunit inactivated influenza vaccine. MiXCR, run by TCRdb on the RT-PCR reads, gives a single entry per CDR3 protein. The data show roughly 540,000 distinct CDR3 sequences, around 21% seen once. CDR3 length: 14 amino acids. Germline CDR1 is MNHEY and CDR2 is SVGAGI. J gave up 5 bases and V 2 bases, and 5 bases lay outside the gene matches. These same data were also listed under a study on T cells expressing NK-cell markers. That investigation notes: Template switching by 5'RACE with UMIs generated the TCR beta cDNA.

Here the sequenced sample was CD4+ T cells sorted from PBMCs, taken 11 to 12 days after vaccination. This receptor was obtained from a man aged 45 to 65 who received an inactivated influenza vaccine. The V gene is TRBV6-5, the J gene TRBJ2-5; 7 bases align to TRBD2. In nucleotides, the CDR3 is TGTGCCAGCAGTTACCCGACTAGCTACGAGACCCAGTACTTC. It codes for CASSYPTSYETQYF.